The 32 T cell receptor beta chains in this list originate from one sample, sequenced in a study of vaccination and CD4 T cells after COVID-19. Cultured CD4+ T cells had their DNA profiled by the Oncomine TCR Beta short-read assay. TCRdb itself ran the PCR reads through MiXCR, one entry per CDR3 protein. The sample includes about 15,000 distinct CDR3 sequences, about 48% seen only once; the top ten take 10% to 15%. Time point denoted: late sampling 161 to 241 days after vaccination in three convalescent patients. Treatment described: approximately 11-day PBMC culture with coronavirus spike peptide pools or control peptides (ViraFEST assay). For these receptors, no antigen is known. Sequencing was performed on CD4+ T cells from blood, cultured in vitro, taken about 7 months after SARS-CoV-2 vaccination. The source is a human donor who had recovered from COVID-19.

The V and J genes are TRBV20-1 and TRBJ1-1; perhaps TRBD1 as D (5 bases). The CDR3 totals 15 residues. Trimming removed 1 base at V and 1 base at J, with 13 bases between. Germline CDR1 reads DFQATT; CDR2 reads SNEGSKA (reference sequence). CDR3 region: CSARVPRAGNTEAFF. The CDR3 DNA reads as TGCAGTGCTAGAGTGCCCAGGGCCGGGAACACTGAAGCTTTCTTT.

The gene calls are TRBV20-1 and TRBJ2-7, with D maybe TRBD2 (7 bases). V lost 0 bases and J 2 bases, leaving 14 bases between the germline ends. CDR3 length equals 15 residues. In germline, CDR1 is DFQATT, CDR2 SNEGSKA (reference sequence). DNA for the CDR3: TGCAGTGCTAGAGATCAGGGGAGGGGGGCCTACGAGCAGTACTTC. It specifies CSARDQGRGAYEQYF.

The chain joins TRBV5-4 to TRBJ1-1; TRBD1 aligns across 8 bases. V dropped 0 bases and J dropped 1; count of bases not matched to a gene: 5. Germline CDR1 SGHNT, CDR2 YYREEE (reference sequence). The CDR3 consists of 16 residues. CDR3 in amino acids: CASSLDGRGPNTEAFF. As DNA, the CDR3 is TGTGCCAGCAGCTTGGACGGCAGGGGGCCGAACACTGAAGCTTTCTTT.

The chain is built from TRBV2 and TRBJ1-1; 9 bases match TRBD1. This CDR3 is built from 13 residues. Germline lookup yields CDR1 SNHLY and CDR2 FYNNEI. J lost 4 bases, V lost 7 bases, and 4 bases had no gene match. CDR3 loop: CASKGQGSTEAFF. In nucleotides, the CDR3 is TGTGCCAGCAAGGGACAGGGTTCCACTGAAGCTTTCTTT.

The V call is TRBV6-1, the J call TRBJ2-3, with 10 bases aligning to TRBD2. This CDR3 has 15 amino acids. The ends lost 6 bases at V and 2 bases at J; junction bases unmatched: 5. The V gene's germline CDR1 is MNHNS and CDR2 SASEGT. CDR3 loop: CASRERGGFTDTQYF. As DNA, the CDR3 is TGTGCCAGCAGGGAGCGGGGGGGCTTCACAGATACGCAGTATTTT.

The chain employs TRBV7-3 and TRBJ2-2; tentative D call: TRBD1 (6 bases). CDR1 and CDR2 (germline): SGHTA, FQGTGA. There are 14 residues in the CDR3. The germline V and J ends were trimmed by 8 bases and 0 bases, with 10 bases remaining between them. CDR3 protein: CASGDRTNTGELFF. CDR3 DNA sequence: TGTGCCAGCGGCGACAGGACGAACACCGGGGAGCTGTTTTTT. Full variable domain (remainder filled in from reference TRBV7-3 and TRBJ2-2): GAGVSQTPSNKVTEKGKYVELRCDPISGHTALYWYRQSLGQGPEFLIYFQGTGAADDSGLPNDRFFAVRPEGSVSTLKIQRTERGDSAVYLCASGDRTNTGELFFGEGSRLTVL.

The chain uses TRBV5-4 and TRBJ1-2; TRBD1 agrees at 9 bases. Germline V lookup: CDR1 SGHNT, CDR2 YYREEE (reference sequence). The CDR3 totals 16 residues. The ends lost 4 bases at V and 4 bases at J; junction bases unmatched: 11. DNA of the CDR3: TGTGCCAGCAGCGCCTCCCCGGACAGGGGCGTCTATGGCTACACCTTC. Protein product: CASSASPDRGVYGYTF.

This clonotype has just one count. The CDR3: CSATAGTGVGEQFF. CDR3 bases: TGCAGTGCTACAGCCGGGACAGGGGTAGGTGAGCAGTTCTTC. The rearrangement links TRBV20-1 to TRBJ2-1; TRBD1 aligns across 10 bases. Germline V lookup: CDR1 DFQATT, CDR2 SNEGSKA (reference sequence). The CDR3 loop spans 14 amino acids. V lost 4 bases and J lost 9; bases outside the gene matches: 9.

V gene TRBV15 combines with J gene TRBJ1-6; unclear D gene. The CDR3 loop spans 13 amino acids. Trimming left V 5 bases short and J 8 bases short, with 10 bases between. Looked up from germline, CDR1 is LNHNV and CDR2 is YYDKDF (reference sequence). The CDR3, as DNA: TGTGCCACCAGCGAGTCTTACTATTCACCCCTCCACTTT. Amino acid sequence: CATSESYYSPLHF.

The chain is built from TRBV28 and TRBJ1-2; D uncertain. The germline CDR1 and CDR2 sequences are MDHEN and SYDVKM. V dropped 2 bases and J dropped 6 bases, with 7 bases sitting between them. The CDR3 extends over 12 amino acids. CDR3 region: CASSLRPDGYTF. Written as DNA, the CDR3 is TGTGCCAGCAGTTTACGCCCTGATGGCTACACCTTC.

This clonotype was counted a few times. V usage is TRBV7-9 and J usage is TRBJ1-6; D not certain. CDR3 length equals 14 residues. V was pared by 4 bases and J by 0 bases, with 4 bases between. The V gene's germline CDR1 is SEHNR and CDR2 FQNEAQ (reference sequence). The CDR3 loop reads CASSYSSYNSPLHF. CDR3 in DNA: TGTGCCAGCAGCTACTCCTCCTATAATTCACCCCTCCACTTT.

This clonotype was observed a single time. At one of its ends the junction is not consistent with the germline gene, which may arise from a read error. The V call is TRBV7-9, the J call TRBJ2-5; D may be TRBD2 (6 bases). The CDR3 is 15 amino acids. Germline V gives CDR1 SEHNR, CDR2 FQNEAQ (reference sequence). CDR3 sequence (DNA): TGTGCCAGCAGCTTGGAGGGCCAGGGCCAAGAGGCCCAGTACTTC. It codes for CASSLEGQGQEAQYF.

V and J are TRBV21-1 and TRBJ2-2; TRBD2 reflects the table's D call only, with no check against the DNA. TRBV21-1 counts as a pseudogene. The CDR3 spans 20 residues. In DNA, the CDR3 is TGTGCCAGCAGCAAAGTTCGTGCCAGCGGGGGGGCCGGTGGAACCGGGGAGCTGTTTTTT. Protein sequence: CASSKVRASGGAGGTGELFF.

This rearrangement joins TRBV6-5 to TRBJ1-2, with unresolved D. Germline CDR1 is MNHEY and CDR2 is SVGAGI. The CDR3 has 13 residues. V shed 2 bases and J shed 2 bases, with 6 bases lying between them. CDR3 sequence: CASSYERNYGYTF. Written as DNA, the CDR3 is TGTGCCAGCAGTTACGAGAGGAACTATGGCTACACCTTC.

The chain couples TRBV9 to TRBJ1-5; the D gene is possibly TRBD1 (5 bases). This CDR3 comprises 14 residues. Germline V gene lookup returns CDR1 SGDLS and CDR2 YYNGEE. The germline V and J ends were trimmed by 3 bases and 4 bases, with 11 bases remaining between them. For the CDR3, the DNA is TGTGCCAGCAGCGCCGACCCAGGGAATCAGCCCCAGCATTTT. This encodes CASSADPGNQPQHF. The full variable domain, in which reference TRBV9 and TRBJ1-5 provide the parts outside the CDR3, is DSGVTQTPKHLITATGQRVTLRCSPRSGDLSVYWYQQSLDQGLQFLIQYYNGEERAKGNILERFSAQQFPDLHSELNLSSLELGDSALYFCASSADPGNQPQHFGDGTRLSIL.

This chain links TRBV7-3 with TRBJ2-3, with TRBD2 identical over 7 bases. V lost 0 bases to trimming and J lost 0 bases; unmatched junction nucleotides: 9. There are 18 residues in the CDR3. Germline CDR1 and CDR2: SGHTA and FQGTGA. The CDR3 here is CASSLTAAGGTSTDTQYF. DNA for the CDR3: TGTGCCAGCAGCTTAACAGCGGCCGGGGGGACCAGCACAGATACGCAGTATTTT.

The table lists this clonotype with a few counts. The chain recombines TRBV7-9 with TRBJ1-5, with D maybe TRBD1 (5 bases). This CDR3 region has 13 residues. Germline CDR1 SEHNR, CDR2 FQNEAQ (reference sequence). V was pared by 4 bases and J by 7 bases, with 11 bases between. The CDR3 region has the DNA TGTGCCAGCAGCTCGGGGGGGGGACAGCCCCAGCATTTT. This gives the protein CASSSGGGQPQHF.

V is TRBV20-1 and J is TRBJ2-5; 11 bases match TRBD2. The germline V gene has CDR1 DFQATT and CDR2 SNEGSKA (reference sequence). The CDR3 loop spans 13 amino acids. With 4 bases clipped from V and 5 bases from J, the junction kept 3 bases outside the gene matches. CDR3 residues: CSAIVAGGETQYF. CDR3 bases: TGCAGTGCTATAGTAGCGGGAGGGGAGACCCAGTACTTC.

J is TRBJ2-7 and V is TRBV7-2; 12 bases fit TRBD2. Per the germline V gene, CDR1 is SGHTA and CDR2 is FQGNSA. V trimming: 0 bases; J trimming: 2 bases; junction bases outside the gene matches: 5. The CDR3 is made up of 17 amino acids. The CDR3 nucleotides are TGTGCCAGCAGCTTAGCGACTAGCGGGAGTATCCCCTACGAGCAGTACTTC. It yields the protein CASSLATSGSIPYEQYF.

The rearrangement links TRBV19 to TRBJ2-6; unclear D gene. This CDR3 has 17 amino acids. V dropped 2 bases and J dropped 0 bases, with 11 bases sitting between them. CDR1 and CDR2 (germline): LNHDA, SQIVND (reference sequence). The CDR3 spells CASSIYSLDSGANVLTF. The CDR3 region has the DNA TGTGCCAGTAGTATATACAGTCTTGACTCTGGGGCCAACGTCCTGACTTTC. The variable domain in full, completed from reference TRBV19 and TRBJ2-6, reads DGGITQSPKYLFRKEGQNVTLSCEQNLNHDAMYWYRQDPGQGLRLIYYSQIVNDFQKGDIAEGYSVSREKKESFPLTVTSAQKNPTAFYLCASSIYSLDSGANVLTFGAGSRLTVL.

The chain has TRBV6-2 or TRBV6-3 and TRBJ1-2, with D tentatively TRBD1 (6 bases). The CDR3 sequence is 16 residues long. The V end lost 5 bases, the J end lost 4 bases, and 20 bases lay between the germline ends. From germline, CDR1 is MNHEY and CDR2 SVGEGT. Here the CDR3 reads CASSKDQPTGAYGYTF. As DNA, the CDR3 is TGTGCCAGCAGTAAGGACCAACCGACAGGAGCCTATGGCTACACCTTC.

The V gene is TRBV6-1, the J gene TRBJ1-5; 7 nucleotides agree with TRBD1. The CDR3 length is 14 residues. The germline V gene has CDR1 MNHNS and CDR2 SASEGT. V trimming: 6 bases; J trimming: 3 bases; junction bases outside the gene matches: 5. The CDR3 DNA reads as TGTGCCAGCAGCTCGGGACAGCCCAATCAGCCCCAGCATTTT. As protein: CASSSGQPNQPQHF.

The chain couples TRBV12-3 or TRBV12-4 to TRBJ1-2; 8 bases are a match to TRBD1. The CDR3 runs to 13 residues. Losses at the gene ends were 6 bases for V and 2 bases for J; bases not matched to a gene: 2. This chain's CDR3 is CASSRTGNYGYTF. Written as DNA, the CDR3 is TGTGCCAGCAGCCGGACAGGGAACTATGGCTACACCTTC.

This clonotype is large (0.1 to 1%) within its sample. This chain connects TRBV20-1 to TRBJ2-7; 9 nucleotides match TRBD2. V was pared by 1 base and J by 4 bases, with 5 bases of the junction left unmatched. Germline CDR1 reads DFQATT; CDR2 reads SNEGSKA (reference sequence). The CDR3 runs 14 residues. DNA for the CDR3: TGCAGTGCTAGAGGTCTAGCGGGAATTTACGAGCAGTACTTC. Protein product: CSARGLAGIYEQYF.

The rearrangement links TRBV7-2 to TRBJ2-3; 7 bases map to TRBD2. CDR1 is SGHTA, CDR2 FQGNSA, per germline. V lost 5 bases to trimming and J lost 2 bases; unmatched junction nucleotides: 13. CDR3 length: 17 residues. For the CDR3, the DNA is TGTGCCAGCAGCCCGCGGGCGGGGCGGGGGTACACAGATACGCAGTATTTT. Translating it yields CASSPRAGRGYTDTQYF.

The rearrangement links TRBV20-1 to TRBJ2-7; 8 nucleotides agree with TRBD1. Germline CDR1 is DFQATT and CDR2 is SNEGSKA (reference sequence). With 6 bases clipped from V and 6 bases from J, the junction kept 13 bases outside the gene matches. This CDR3 comprises 14 residues. The CDR3 reads CSAREHRGLGEQYF. CDR3 nucleotides: TGCAGTGCGCGAGAACACAGGGGGTTGGGCGAGCAGTACTTC.

This chain connects TRBV12-3 or TRBV12-4 to TRBJ1-2; the D gene is possibly TRBD1 (5 bases). CDR3 length: 12 residues. V was clipped by 7 bases and J by 8 bases, with 14 bases between them. The chain's CDR3 is CASNQGLSGYTF. The DNA for the CDR3 is TGTGCCAGCAACCAGGGCCTTAGCGGCTACACCTTC.

The rearrangement links TRBV6-1 to TRBJ1-6, with TRBD1 as a possible D gene (6 bases). The CDR3 contains 15 residues. The V end was cut by 5 bases, the J end by 4 bases, with 12 bases between. Germline CDR1 reads MNHNS; CDR2 reads SASEGT. The CDR3 nucleotides read TGTGCCAGCAGTCGATCGACAGGATATAATTCACCCCTCCACTTT. Protein: CASSRSTGYNSPLHF.

This chain links TRBV1 with TRBJ2-7; TRBD2 is the table's D call, not checked against the DNA. TRBV1 is reported as a pseudogene. This CDR3 contains 17 residues. As DNA, the CDR3 is TGCACCAGCAGCCAAGATGTGGTAGCCCCGGGGCGGGACGAGCAGTACTTC. Residues: CTSSQDVVAPGRDEQYF.

This clonotype was observed a handful of times. The chain joins TRBV7-2 to TRBJ2-1; 10 bases are a match to TRBD1. Germline V lookup: CDR1 SGHTA, CDR2 FQGNSA. J was trimmed by 3 bases and V by 3 bases; bases with no gene match: 2. This CDR3 has 15 residues. CDR3 protein: CASSLDRGVYNEQFF. CDR3 nucleotides: TGTGCCAGCAGCTTGGACAGGGGGGTCTACAATGAGCAGTTCTTC.

The rearrangement joins TRBV20-1 to TRBJ1-5; D not resolved. Germline CDR1 and CDR2: DFQATT and SNEGSKA (reference sequence). V gave up 6 bases and J gave up 4 bases, with 4 bases separating them. The CDR3 runs 10 residues. The CDR3 reads CSARNQPQHF. As DNA, the CDR3 is TGCAGTGCCCGTAATCAGCCCCAGCATTTT.

The V call is TRBV20-1, the J call TRBJ2-7, with 9 bases matching TRBD2. The V and J ends lost 6 bases and 3 bases, in that order; junction bases with no gene match: 9. Germline V gene sequence: CDR1 DFQATT, CDR2 SNEGSKA (reference sequence). This CDR3 is built from 14 residues. CDR3 protein: CSAGGAGGVYEQYF. Written as DNA, the CDR3 is TGCAGTGCCGGGGGAGCGGGAGGAGTCTACGAGCAGTACTTC.